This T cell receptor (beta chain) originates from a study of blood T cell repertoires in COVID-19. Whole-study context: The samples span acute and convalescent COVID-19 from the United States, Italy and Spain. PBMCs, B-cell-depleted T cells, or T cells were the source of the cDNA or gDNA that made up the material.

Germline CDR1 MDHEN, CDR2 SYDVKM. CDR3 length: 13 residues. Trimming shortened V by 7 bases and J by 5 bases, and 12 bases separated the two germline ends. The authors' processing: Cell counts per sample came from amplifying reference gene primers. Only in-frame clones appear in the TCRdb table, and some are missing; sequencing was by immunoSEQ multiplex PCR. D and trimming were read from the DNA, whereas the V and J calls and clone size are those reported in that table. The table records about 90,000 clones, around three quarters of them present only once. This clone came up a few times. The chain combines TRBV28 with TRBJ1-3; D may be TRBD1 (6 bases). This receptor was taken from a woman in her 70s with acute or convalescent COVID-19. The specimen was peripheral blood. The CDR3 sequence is CASMDRYRNTIYF. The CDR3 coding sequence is TGTGCCAGCATGGACAGATACAGAAACACCATATATTTT.